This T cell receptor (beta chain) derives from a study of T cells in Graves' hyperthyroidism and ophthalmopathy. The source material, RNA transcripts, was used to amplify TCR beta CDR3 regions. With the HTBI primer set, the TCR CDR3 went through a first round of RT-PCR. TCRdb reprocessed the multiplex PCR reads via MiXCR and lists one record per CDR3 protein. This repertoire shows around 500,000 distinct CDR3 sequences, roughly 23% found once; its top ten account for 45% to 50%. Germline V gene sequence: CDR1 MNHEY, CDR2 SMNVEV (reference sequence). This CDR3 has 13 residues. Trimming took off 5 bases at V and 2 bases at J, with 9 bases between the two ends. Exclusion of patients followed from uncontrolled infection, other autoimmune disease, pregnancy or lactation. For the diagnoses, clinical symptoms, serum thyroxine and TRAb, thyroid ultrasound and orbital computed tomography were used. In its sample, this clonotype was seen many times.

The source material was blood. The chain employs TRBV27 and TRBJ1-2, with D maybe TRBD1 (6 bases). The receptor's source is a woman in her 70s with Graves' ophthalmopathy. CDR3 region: CASSRTDNYGYTF. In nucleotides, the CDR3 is TGTGCCAGCAGTCGGACAGACAACTATGGCTACACCTTC.